This entry lists 30 T cell receptor beta chains sequenced from one sample in a study of PD-1 blockade in classical Hodgkin lymphoma. The protocol was immunoSEQ multiplex PCR, while the TCRdb copy is restricted to in-frame clones and leaves out a portion. This table has around 7,400 clones, roughly 85% appearing once. Sample time point: cycle 4 day 1 (C4D1), after more than five weeks of nivolumab. Each and every patient relapsed after autologous stem cell transplantation, and patients got differing brentuximab vedotin exposure. The sample here was peripheral blood mononuclear cells (PBMCs), taken before the fourth cycle of nivolumab. All receptors come from a human donor with classical Hodgkin lymphoma.

The rearrangement links TRBV6-6 to TRBJ1-2; D is unclear. The length of the CDR3 is 12 residues. Trimming left V 7 bases short and J 7 bases short, with 13 bases between. From germline, CDR1 is MNHNY and CDR2 SVGAGI (reference sequence). As DNA, the CDR3 is TGTGCCAGCACCTATATTTTGGGTGGCTACACCTTC. It specifies CASTYILGGYTF.

As to this clone: Different DNA sequences within this sample yield the same CDR3. This chain connects TRBV6-1 to TRBJ2-6; D is uncertain. This CDR3 is built from 13 residues. Trimming removed 5 bases from V and 5 bases from J, with 7 bases in between. Germline V gene lookup returns CDR1 MNHNS and CDR2 SASEGT. The CDR3 bases are TGTGCCAGCAGTAATACTAGGGCCAACGTCCTGACTTTC. Translation gives CASSNTRANVLTF.

This clone was detected only once. The V and J genes are TRBV5-6 and TRBJ2-7; 7 nucleotides align to TRBD1. The V and J ends lost 5 bases and 9 bases, in that order; junction bases with no gene match: 5. CDR3 length equals 11 residues. Germline CDR1 and CDR2: SGHDT and YYEEEE. CDR3 DNA: TGTGCCAGCAGTACAGGGGTTCGGCAGTACTTC. It yields the protein CASSTGVRQYF.

This clone occurred once. This chain uses TRBV2 with TRBJ2-7; 7 positions agree with TRBD1. J lost 2 bases, V lost 4 bases, and 8 bases had no gene match. CDR3 size: 15 residues. Germline V CDR1 and CDR2: SNHLY, FYNNEI. The CDR3 is CASSVLQDRTYEQYF. CDR3 nucleotides: TGTGCCAGCAGTGTTCTTCAGGACAGGACCTACGAGCAGTACTTC.

The rearrangement uses TRBV11-3 and TRBJ2-1; D gene unclear. V dropped 5 bases and J dropped 5 bases, with 4 bases sitting between them. Germline CDR1 and CDR2: SGHNT and YENEEA. This CDR3 has 11 amino acids. CDR3 sequence: CASSADNEQFF. The DNA for the CDR3 is TGTGCCAGCAGCGCAGACAATGAGCAGTTCTTC.

The chain uses TRBV7-8 and TRBJ1-5; tentatively, D is TRBD1 (5 bases). The CDR3 spans 19 residues. Trimming stripped 3 bases from V and 2 bases from J, with 23 bases between. CDR1 is SGHVS, CDR2 FQNEAQ, per germline. The CDR3 region has the DNA TGTGCCAGCAGCTTCTCGACAGAACCCCCGATTGGAGGCAATCAGCCCCAGCATTTT. Its translation: CASSFSTEPPIGGNQPQHF.

V usage is TRBV10-3 and J usage is TRBJ1-5, with 9 bases matching TRBD1. J lost 0 bases, V lost 5 bases, and 2 bases had no gene match. CDR1 and CDR2 (germline): ENHRY, SYGVKD. The CDR3 has 15 amino acids. DNA for the CDR3: TGTGCCATCAGTAGGACAGGGGATAGCAATCAGCCCCAGCATTTT. Amino acids: CAISRTGDSNQPQHF.

The chain recombines TRBV5-4 with TRBJ1-2; 7 bases are a match to TRBD1. The CDR3 consists of 15 residues. Germline CDR1 reads SGHNT; CDR2 reads YYREEE (reference sequence). Trimming cost V 4 bases and J 4 bases; bases outside gene matches: 10. The CDR3 DNA is TGTGCCAGCAGCGGGGGGGTGGACAGGAGCTATGGCTACACCTTC. This codes for CASSGGVDRSYGYTF.

Notes on this clone: At one end the junction does not follow the germline gene, possibly because of a read error. The chain recombines TRBV5-4 with TRBJ2-7; 7 nucleotides line up with TRBD1. Germline values: CDR1 SGHNT, CDR2 YYREEE (reference sequence). The CDR3 contains 17 residues. CDR3 nucleotides: TGCGCCAGCAGCCAAACCCTTGGTTGGACAGGTGCCTACGAGCAGTACTTC. Encoded protein: CASSQTLGWTGAYEQYF.

The chain is built from TRBV2 and TRBJ2-5, with D hard to call. The CDR3 loop spans 17 amino acids. V lost 4 bases and J 0 bases, leaving 18 bases between the germline ends. Germline values: CDR1 SNHLY, CDR2 FYNNEI. The chain's CDR3 is CASSASLGPRYQETQYF. CDR3 nucleotide sequence: TGTGCCAGCAGTGCATCTCTGGGCCCAAGGTACCAAGAGACCCAGTACTTC.

The chain has TRBV6-5 and TRBJ2-4; D gene ambiguous. Germline V gives CDR1 MNHEY, CDR2 SVGAGI. The CDR3 is made up of 13 amino acids. Trimming cost V 3 bases and J 6 bases, with 9 bases left between them. The CDR3 DNA sequence: TGTGCCAGCAGTTATGGGCCTGGAAACATTCAGTACTTC. Protein product: CASSYGPGNIQYF.

This chain joins TRBV7-2 and TRBJ1-2; D remains ambiguous. V lost 5 bases and J lost 3, with 16 bases in between. The CDR3 spans 15 residues. Germline CDR1 reads SGHTA; CDR2 reads FQGNSA. CDR3 protein: CASSVLTGNDYGYTF. DNA of the CDR3: TGTGCCAGCAGCGTCCTTACGGGTAATGACTATGGCTACACCTTC.

This clone came up once. This chain uses TRBV2 with TRBJ1-2, with TRBD1 identical over 7 bases. The CDR3 loop spans 14 amino acids. Losses at the gene ends were 6 bases for V and 8 bases for J; bases not matched to a gene: 12. CDR1 SNHLY and CDR2 FYNNEI come from the germline V gene. The CDR3 is CASSLGPGTEGYTF. The CDR3 region has the DNA TGTGCCAGCAGCTTGGGTCCCGGGACAGAGGGCTACACCTTC. Drawing the rest from reference TRBV2 and TRBJ1-2, the complete variable domain is EPEVTQTPSHQVTQMGQEVILRCVPISNHLYFYWYRQILGQKVEFLVSFYNNEISEKSEIFDDQFSVERPDGSNFTLKIRSTKLEDSAMYFCASSLGPGTEGYTFGSGTRLTVV.

There are a few counts of this clone. The genes are TRBV7-9 and TRBJ1-1; perhaps TRBD1 as D (5 bases). Trimming stripped 5 bases from V and 4 bases from J, with 11 bases between. The CDR3 is 13 amino acids. Germline CDR1 and CDR2: SEHNR and FQNEAQ (reference sequence). CDR3 bases: TGTGCCAGCAGCGTGACGGGGGGCACTGAAGCTTTCTTT. Protein: CASSVTGGTEAFF.

V usage is TRBV29-1 and J usage is TRBJ1-3; a weak D match, TRBD1 (5 bases). Trimming removed 7 bases from V and 0 bases from J, with 13 bases in between. CDR1 SQVTM and CDR2 ANQGSEA come from the germline V gene. The CDR3 is 14 amino acids. In nucleotides, the CDR3 is TGCAGCGCACGACAGATTGGCTCTGGAAACACCATATATTTT. It is translated as CSARQIGSGNTIYF.

V gene TRBV10-3 combines with J gene TRBJ2-1, with D perhaps TRBD1 (5 bases). Germline V lookup: CDR1 ENHRY, CDR2 SYGVKD. Trimming stripped 11 bases from V and 6 bases from J, with 20 bases between. The CDR3 consists of 14 residues. CDR3 protein: CAGKAGPPPNEQFF. The CDR3 coding sequence is TGTGCCGGAAAAGCAGGGCCACCCCCCAATGAGCAGTTCTTC.

The chain couples TRBV6-1 to TRBJ2-1; 11 bases align to TRBD2. Germline CDR1 MNHNS, CDR2 SASEGT. CDR3 size: 16 residues. V shed 8 bases, J shed 5 bases, and the junction held 11 bases outside the gene matches. CDR3 DNA: TGTGCCAGCCGTAAAGTTAGCGGGGGGGCCCACAATGAGCAGTTCTTC. Protein product: CASRKVSGGAHNEQFF.

The V and J genes are TRBV11-3 and TRBJ2-1, with 14 bases aligning to TRBD2. V was clipped by 1 base and J by 2 bases; unmatched bases: 4. CDR3 size: 18 residues. The germline gives CDR1 SGHNT, CDR2 YENEEA. CDR3 bases: TGTGCCAGCAGCTTAGTTTCGACTAGCGGGGGGGCCTACAATGAGCAGTTCTTC. It codes for CASSLVSTSGGAYNEQFF. The whole variable domain, remainder taken from reference TRBV11-3 and TRBJ2-1, is EAGVVQSPRYKIIEKKQPVAFWCNPISGHNTLYWYLQNLGQGPELLIRYENEEAVDDSQLPKDRFSAERLKGVDSTLKIQPAELGDSAVYLCASSLVSTSGGAYNEQFFGPGTRLTVL.

This clone was counted a few times. The chain links TRBV7-8 to TRBJ2-7, with a tentative D call TRBD1 (6 bases). This CDR3 comprises 16 residues. Germline V gene data show CDR1 as SGHVS and CDR2 as FQNEAQ. V lost 5 bases and J lost 1, with 18 bases in between. CDR3 sequence: CASSRKQGSLSYEQYF. CDR3 nucleotide sequence: TGTGCCAGCAGCCGTAAACAGGGCTCACTTTCCTACGAGCAGTACTTC.

This chain links TRBV4-3 with TRBJ2-3, with 10 bases lining up with TRBD2. The CDR3 totals 16 residues. V gave up 1 base and J gave up 7 bases; unmatched junction bases: 8. Per the germline V gene, CDR1 is LGHNA and CDR2 is YSLEER. The CDR3 DNA is TGCGCCAGCAGCCAAGTTGGGAGCGGGGGGGCTTATACGCAGTATTTT. As protein: CASSQVGSGGAYTQYF.

The chain combines TRBV5-8 with TRBJ1-1; 10 nucleotides agree with TRBD1. The V segment lost 4 bases and the J segment 1 base; nucleotides outside the gene matches: 4. The CDR3 spans 15 residues. Looked up from germline, CDR1 is SGHTS and CDR2 is YDEGEE. CDR3 loop: CASSQGTGANTEAFF. The CDR3 DNA reads as TGTGCCAGCAGCCAAGGGACAGGGGCGAACACTGAAGCTTTCTTT.

The chain has TRBV5-1 and TRBJ1-2; the D is unclear. Germline V gene lookup returns CDR1 SGHRS and CDR2 YFSETQ. The V end was cut by 1 base, the J end by 3 bases, with 10 bases between. The CDR3 loop spans 14 amino acids. CDR3 sequence: CASSLTLSHYGYTF. Here the CDR3 DNA reads TGCGCCAGCAGCTTGACGCTTTCCCACTATGGCTACACCTTC.

The chain uses TRBV19 and TRBJ1-1, with a possible D match to TRBD1 (5 bases). The CDR3 covers 14 residues. Germline lookup yields CDR1 LNHDA and CDR2 SQIVND (reference sequence). V dropped 7 bases and J dropped 5 bases, with 17 bases sitting between them. The CDR3: CASTGQGRATEAFF. The CDR3 DNA is TGTGCCAGTACGGGGCAGGGCAGGGCGACTGAAGCTTTCTTT.

The J gene is TRBJ1-2, the V gene TRBV5-6, with TRBD1 matching 7 bases. J gave up 4 bases and V 0 bases, and 0 bases lay outside the gene matches. Germline V gene data show CDR1 as SGHDT and CDR2 as YYEEEE. The CDR3 loop spans 13 amino acids. CDR3 region: CASSLAGGYGYTF. The CDR3 DNA reads TGTGCCAGCAGCTTGGCAGGGGGCTATGGCTACACCTTC.

This chain connects TRBV5-8 to TRBJ1-1; TRBD1 agrees at 9 bases. Germline V gives CDR1 SGHTS, CDR2 YDEGEE. V gave up 4 bases and J gave up 0 bases; unmatched junction bases: 7. The CDR3 covers 16 residues. CDR3 sequence reads: CASSLTGGLVNTEAFF. The CDR3 DNA sequence: TGTGCCAGCAGCCTGACAGGGGGGCTTGTGAACACTGAAGCTTTCTTT.

Here the CDR3 DNA reads TGTGCCAGCAGTTTCTCAGGCGGGGAAGAGACCCAGTACTTC. Translated: CASSFSGGEETQYF. The chain employs TRBV28 and TRBJ2-5; a weak D match, TRBD2 (6 bases). The CDR3 runs 14 residues. V was clipped by 3 bases and J by 3 bases, with 11 bases between them. Germline V gives CDR1 MDHEN, CDR2 SYDVKM.

This sequence joins TRBV5-3 and TRBJ2-7; 10 bases agree with TRBD1. TRBV5-3 belongs to the ORF category, with a function that is uncertain. CDR3 length: 15 residues. V lost 4 bases and J lost 5; bases outside the gene matches: 9. The CDR3 here is CARSIPGTGVDEQYF. The CDR3 coding sequence is TGTGCCAGAAGCATCCCCGGGACAGGGGTAGACGAGCAGTACTTC.

The J gene is TRBJ2-1, the V gene TRBV7-2, with TRBD2 matching 8 bases. The length of the CDR3 is 14 residues. Germline CDR1 reads SGHTA; CDR2 reads FQGNSA. The V gene end was trimmed by 8 bases and the J gene end by 8 bases; junction bases not matched to a gene: 11. The DNA of the CDR3 is TGTGCCAGCGCCGTCGGGGGGGGGCCCTATGAGCAGTTCTTC. The encoded protein is CASAVGGGPYEQFF.

There are a few counts of this clone. This chain joins TRBV14 and TRBJ2-6; tentative D call: TRBD2 (6 bases). This CDR3 spans 18 amino acids. The germline CDR1 and CDR2 sequences are SGHDN and FVKESK. V was clipped by 1 base and J by 0 bases, with 13 bases between them. DNA for the CDR3: TGTGCCAGCAGCCAAGTGGGGGGTGGGTTCTCTGGGGCCAACGTCCTGACTTTC. This codes for CASSQVGGGFSGANVLTF.

The J gene is TRBJ2-1, the V gene TRBV7-8, with TRBD2 identical over 10 bases. Germline V CDR1 and CDR2: SGHVS, FQNEAQ. With V trimmed by 1 base and J by 7 bases, 4 bases remained unmatched. The CDR3 length is 15 residues. CDR3 DNA: TGTGCCAGCAGCTTAGGAGCGGGGGGGCTGAATGAGCAGTTCTTC. Encoded protein: CASSLGAGGLNEQFF.